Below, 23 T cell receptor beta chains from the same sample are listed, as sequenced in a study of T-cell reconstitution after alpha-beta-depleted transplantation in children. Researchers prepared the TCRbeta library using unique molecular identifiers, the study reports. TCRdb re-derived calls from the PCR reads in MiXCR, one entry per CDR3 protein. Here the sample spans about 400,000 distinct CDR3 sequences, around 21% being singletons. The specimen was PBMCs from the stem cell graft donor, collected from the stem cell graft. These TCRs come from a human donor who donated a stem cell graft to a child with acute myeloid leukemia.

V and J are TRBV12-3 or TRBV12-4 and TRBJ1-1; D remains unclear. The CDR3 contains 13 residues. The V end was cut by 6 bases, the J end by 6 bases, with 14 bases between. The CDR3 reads CASSPKRSAEAFF. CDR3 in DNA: TGTGCCAGCAGCCCTAAAAGATCCGCTGAAGCTTTCTTT.

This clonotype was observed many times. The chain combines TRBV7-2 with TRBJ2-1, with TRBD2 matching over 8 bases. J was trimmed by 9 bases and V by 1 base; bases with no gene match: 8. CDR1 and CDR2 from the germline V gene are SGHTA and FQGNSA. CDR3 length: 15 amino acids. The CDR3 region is CASSLDSGKGFEQFF. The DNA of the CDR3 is TGTGCCAGCAGCTTAGATAGCGGGAAAGGTTTTGAGCAGTTCTTC.

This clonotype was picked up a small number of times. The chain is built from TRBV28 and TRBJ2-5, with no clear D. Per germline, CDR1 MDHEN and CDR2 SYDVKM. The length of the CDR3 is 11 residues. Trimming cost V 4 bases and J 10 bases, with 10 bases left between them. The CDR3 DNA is TGTGCCAGCAGTTGGCCCCCCTACCAGTACTTC. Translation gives CASSWPPYQYF.

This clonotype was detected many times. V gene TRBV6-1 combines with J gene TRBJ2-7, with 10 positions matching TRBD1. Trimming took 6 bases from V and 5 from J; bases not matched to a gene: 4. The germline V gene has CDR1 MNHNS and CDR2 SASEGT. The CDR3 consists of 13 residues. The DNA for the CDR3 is TGTGCCAGCAGAAAGACAGGGGGCCACGAGCAGTACTTC. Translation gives CASRKTGGHEQYF.

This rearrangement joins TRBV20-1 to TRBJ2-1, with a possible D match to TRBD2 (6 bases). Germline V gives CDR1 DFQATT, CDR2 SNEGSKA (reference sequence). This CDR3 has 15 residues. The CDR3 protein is CSASYLGFTSREQFF. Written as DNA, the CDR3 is TGCAGCGCGTCCTACTTGGGGTTTACTAGCCGTGAGCAGTTCTTC.

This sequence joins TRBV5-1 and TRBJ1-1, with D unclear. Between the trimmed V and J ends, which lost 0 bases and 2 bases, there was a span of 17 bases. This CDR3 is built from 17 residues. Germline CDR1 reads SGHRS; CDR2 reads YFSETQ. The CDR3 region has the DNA TGCGCCAGCAGCTTGGTCGGGGTGGAAGCTTTAAACACTGAAGCTTTCTTT. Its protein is CASSLVGVEALNTEAFF. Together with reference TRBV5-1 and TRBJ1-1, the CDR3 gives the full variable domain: KAGVTQTPRYLIKTRGQQVTLSCSPISGHRSVSWYQQTPGQGLQFLFEYFSETQRNKGNFPGRFSGRQFSNSRSEMNVSTLELGDSALYLCASSLVGVEALNTEAFFGQGTRLTVV.

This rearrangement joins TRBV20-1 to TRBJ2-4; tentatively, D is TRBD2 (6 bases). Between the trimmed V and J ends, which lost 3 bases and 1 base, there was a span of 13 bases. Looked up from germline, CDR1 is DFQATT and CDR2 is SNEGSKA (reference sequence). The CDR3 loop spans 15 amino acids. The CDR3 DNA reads TGCAGTGCTAGTTTTTACCGGGGGGCCAAAAACATTCAGTACTTC. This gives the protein CSASFYRGAKNIQYF.

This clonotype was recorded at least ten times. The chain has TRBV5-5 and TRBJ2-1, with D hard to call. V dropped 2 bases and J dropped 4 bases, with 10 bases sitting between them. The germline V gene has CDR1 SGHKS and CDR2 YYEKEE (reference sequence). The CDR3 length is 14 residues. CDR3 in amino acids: CASSLGSVYNEQFF. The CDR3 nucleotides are TGTGCCAGCAGCTTAGGGTCGGTATACAATGAGCAGTTCTTC.

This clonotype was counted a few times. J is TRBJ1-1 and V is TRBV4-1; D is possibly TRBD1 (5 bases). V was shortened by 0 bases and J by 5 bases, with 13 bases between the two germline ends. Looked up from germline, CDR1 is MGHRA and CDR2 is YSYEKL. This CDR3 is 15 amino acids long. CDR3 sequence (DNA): TGCGCCAGCAGCCAAGATCTGCCAGGGAGAACTGAAGCTTTCTTT. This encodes CASSQDLPGRTEAFF.

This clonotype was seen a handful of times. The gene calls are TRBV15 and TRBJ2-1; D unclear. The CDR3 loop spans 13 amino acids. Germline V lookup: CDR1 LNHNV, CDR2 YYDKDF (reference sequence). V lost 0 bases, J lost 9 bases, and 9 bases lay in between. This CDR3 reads CATSRDWVGEQFF. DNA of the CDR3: TGTGCCACCAGCAGAGACTGGGTGGGTGAGCAGTTCTTC.

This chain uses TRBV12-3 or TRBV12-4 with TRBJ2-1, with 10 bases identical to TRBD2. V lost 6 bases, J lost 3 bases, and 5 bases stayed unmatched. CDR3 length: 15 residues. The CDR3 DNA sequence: TGTGCCAGCAGACTCCTAGCGGGAGACTACAATGAGCAGTTCTTC. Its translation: CASRLLAGDYNEQFF.

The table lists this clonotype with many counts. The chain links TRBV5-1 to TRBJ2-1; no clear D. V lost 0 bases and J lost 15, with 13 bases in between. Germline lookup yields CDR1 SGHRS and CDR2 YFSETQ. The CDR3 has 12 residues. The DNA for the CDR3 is TGCGCCAGCAGCTTGGGGGCCTATTATCCGTTCTTC. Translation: CASSLGAYYPFF.

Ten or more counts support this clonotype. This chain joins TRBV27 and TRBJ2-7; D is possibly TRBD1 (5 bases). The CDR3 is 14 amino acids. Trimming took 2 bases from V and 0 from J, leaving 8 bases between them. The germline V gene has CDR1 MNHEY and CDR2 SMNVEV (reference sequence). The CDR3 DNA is TGTGCCAGCAGTTTAGACAGAACCTCCTACGAGCAGTACTTC. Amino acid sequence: CASSLDRTSYEQYF.

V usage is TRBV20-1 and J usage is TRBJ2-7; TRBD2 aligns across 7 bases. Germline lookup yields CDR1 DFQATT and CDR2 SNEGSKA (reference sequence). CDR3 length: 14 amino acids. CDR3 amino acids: CRTPRDYNSYEQYF. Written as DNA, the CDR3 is TGCAGGACCCCCCGGGACTACAACTCCTACGAGCAGTACTTC.

The CDR3 DNA follows: TGCGCCAGCAGCCCTGGGGGGGAGTGGGCGGGACTCCAAGATACGCAGTATTTT. It yields the protein CASSPGGEWAGLQDTQYF. The V gene is TRBV4-3, the J gene TRBJ2-3, with 7 bases that match TRBD2. Germline assignment: CDR1 LGHNA and CDR2 YSLEER. The CDR3 contains 18 residues. V lost 4 bases, J lost 5 bases, and 18 bases stayed unmatched.

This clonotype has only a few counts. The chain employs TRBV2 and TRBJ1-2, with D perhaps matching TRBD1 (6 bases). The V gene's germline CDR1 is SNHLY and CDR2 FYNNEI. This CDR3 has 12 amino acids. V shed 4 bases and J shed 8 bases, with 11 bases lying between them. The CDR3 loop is CASSAWGQGYTF. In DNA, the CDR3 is TGTGCCAGCAGTGCATGGGGACAAGGCTACACCTTC.

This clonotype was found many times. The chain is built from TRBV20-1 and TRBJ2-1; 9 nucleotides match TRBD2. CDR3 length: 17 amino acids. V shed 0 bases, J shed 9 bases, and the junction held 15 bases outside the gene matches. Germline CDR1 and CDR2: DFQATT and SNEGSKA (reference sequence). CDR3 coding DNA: TGCAGTGCTAGAGATATGTCCGGGCTAGCGGGATGGAGTGAGCAGTTCTTC. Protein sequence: CSARDMSGLAGWSEQFF.

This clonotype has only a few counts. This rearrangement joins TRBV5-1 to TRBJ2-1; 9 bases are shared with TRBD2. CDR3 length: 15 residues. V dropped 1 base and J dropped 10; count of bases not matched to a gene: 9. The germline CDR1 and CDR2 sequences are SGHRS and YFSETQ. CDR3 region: CASSLSLESGREQFF. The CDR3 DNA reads TGCGCCAGCAGCTTGTCTTTGGAGAGCGGGAGGGAGCAGTTCTTC. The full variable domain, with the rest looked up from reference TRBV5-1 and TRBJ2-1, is KAGVTQTPRYLIKTRGQQVTLSCSPISGHRSVSWYQQTPGQGLQFLFEYFSETQRNKGNFPGRFSGRQFSNSRSEMNVSTLELGDSALYLCASSLSLESGREQFFGPGTRLTVL.

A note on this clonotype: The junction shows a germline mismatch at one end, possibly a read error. The CDR3 spells CASGYDGQIDSEANVLTF. CDR3 bases: TGCGCCAGCGGATACGATGGGCAGATAGACTCTGAGGCCAACGTCCTGACTTTC. The V gene is TRBV5-1, the J gene TRBJ2-6, with D hard to call. Germline V gives CDR1 SGHRS, CDR2 YFSETQ. This CDR3 comprises 18 residues.

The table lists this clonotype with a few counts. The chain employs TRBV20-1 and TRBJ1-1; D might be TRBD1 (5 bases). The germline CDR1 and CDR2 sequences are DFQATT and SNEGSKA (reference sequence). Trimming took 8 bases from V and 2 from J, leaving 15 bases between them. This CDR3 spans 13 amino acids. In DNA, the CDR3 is TGCAGTACCTGGGACGGAGTAAACACTGAAGCTTTCTTT. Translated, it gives CSTWDGVNTEAFF.

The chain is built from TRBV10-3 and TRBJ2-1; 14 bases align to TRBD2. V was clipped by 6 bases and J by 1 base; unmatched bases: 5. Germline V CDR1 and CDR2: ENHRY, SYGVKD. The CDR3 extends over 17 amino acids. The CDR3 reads CAISQGLAGESYNEQFF. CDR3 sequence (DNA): TGTGCCATCAGCCAGGGACTAGCGGGAGAATCCTACAATGAGCAGTTCTTC.

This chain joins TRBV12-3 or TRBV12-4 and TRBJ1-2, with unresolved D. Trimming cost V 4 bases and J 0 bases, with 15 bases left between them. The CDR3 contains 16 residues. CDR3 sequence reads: CASSSPGRVSNYGYTF. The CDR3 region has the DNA TGTGCCAGCAGTTCTCCGGGGAGGGTTTCTAACTATGGCTACACCTTC.

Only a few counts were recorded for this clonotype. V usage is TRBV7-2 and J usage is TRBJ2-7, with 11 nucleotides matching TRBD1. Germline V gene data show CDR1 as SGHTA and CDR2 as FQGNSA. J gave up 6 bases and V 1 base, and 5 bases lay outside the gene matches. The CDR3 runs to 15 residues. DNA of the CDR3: TGTGCCAGCAGCTTAGAAAGGACAGGGGGCAGCGAGCAGTACTTC. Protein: CASSLERTGGSEQYF. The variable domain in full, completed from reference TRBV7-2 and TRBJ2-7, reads GAGVSQSPSNKVTEKGKDVELRCDPISGHTALYWYRQSLGQGLEFLIYFQGNSAPDKSGLPSDRFSAERTGGSVSTLTIQRTQQEDSAVYLCASSLERTGGSEQYFGPGTRLTVT.